These 7 T cell receptor beta chains were sequenced from one sample in a study of OX40 agonist ivuxolimab in advanced cancers. The assay was immunoSEQ multiplex PCR, and TCRdb's table has in-frame clones only and misses some. The sample gives tens of thousands of clones, around 85% of which show up once; 5.5% to 7% is in the top ten. The sequencing used CD4+ or CD8+ T cells sorted from blood, collected in a trial of the OX40 agonist ivuxolimab. The receptors derive from an adult with an advanced solid tumor such as melanoma, head and neck, liver or kidney cancer.

The chain recombines TRBV7-8 with TRBJ1-3; the match to TRBD1 covers 10 bases. Germline V gene sequence: CDR1 SGHVS, CDR2 FQNEAQ. The length of the CDR3 is 15 residues. V trimming: 6 bases; J trimming: 2 bases; junction bases outside the gene matches: 4. CDR3 coding DNA: TGTGCCAGCAGACCAGGGACAGGGGCTGGAAACACCATATATTTT. As protein: CASRPGTGAGNTIYF.

The genes are TRBV28 and TRBJ2-2; D gene unclear. CDR3 length: 13 residues. CDR1 and CDR2 (germline): MDHEN, SYDVKM. V gave up 10 bases and J gave up 0 bases, with 9 bases separating them. As DNA, the CDR3 is TGTGCCACCACACATGCGAACACCGGGGAGCTGTTTTTT. It translates to CATTHANTGELFF.

J is TRBJ1-4 and V is TRBV5-1; D call uncertain. Germline V gene lookup returns CDR1 SGHRS and CDR2 YFSETQ. Trimming shortened V by 4 bases and J by 4 bases, and 14 bases separated the two germline ends. The CDR3 has 15 residues. The CDR3 nucleotides read TGCGCCAGCAGCGTCCAGACGGCCCATAATGAAAAACTGTTTTTT. As protein: CASSVQTAHNEKLFF.

The genes are TRBV5-5 and TRBJ2-7; D remains unclear. Germline V gives CDR1 SGHKS, CDR2 YYEKEE (reference sequence). This CDR3 region has 15 residues. Trimming cost V 0 bases and J 0 bases, with 10 bases left between them. The CDR3 spells CASSLVAVSSYEQYF. Written as DNA, the CDR3 is TGTGCCAGCAGCTTGGTTGCTGTTAGCTCCTACGAGCAGTACTTC.

The chain carries TRBV6-5 and TRBJ1-5; a possible D gene is TRBD1 (6 bases). Trimming stripped 6 bases from V and 0 bases from J, with 12 bases between. Germline lookup yields CDR1 MNHEY and CDR2 SVGAGI. CDR3 length equals 15 residues. This chain's CDR3 is CASSQDRNSNQPQHF. The CDR3 region has the DNA TGTGCCAGCAGCCAGGACAGAAATAGCAATCAGCCCCAGCATTTT.

V usage is TRBV14 and J usage is TRBJ2-6; D remains unclear. This CDR3 comprises 15 residues. V lost 5 bases to trimming and J lost 0 bases, with 8 bases between them. Germline V gene data show CDR1 as SGHDN and CDR2 as FVKESK. The CDR3: CASSRRSSGANVLTF. CDR3 DNA sequence: TGTGCCAGCAGCAGGAGATCCTCTGGGGCCAACGTCCTGACTTTC.

V usage is TRBV7-7 and J usage is TRBJ2-1; possible D gene TRBD1, 6 bases. The CDR3 is 14 amino acids. V was shortened by 5 bases and J by 5 bases, with 13 bases between the two germline ends. Per germline, CDR1 SSHAT and CDR2 FNYEAQ (reference sequence). The CDR3 loop reads CASSPGTPDNEQFF. CDR3 DNA sequence: TGTGCCAGCAGCCCGGGGACACCTGACAATGAGCAGTTCTTC.